This TCR beta chain was documented in a study of cytomegalovirus exposure and HLA in healthy donors (dated by TCRdb to the late 2010s). With regard to the full study: According to a later analysis, one platform produced both the roughly 130 validation repertoires and the 666 repertoires of the first cohort. The study was designed to test whether signatures of past pathogen exposure could be identified by cataloging public T cell receptors. In addition to the first cohort of 666 subjects, a separate validation cohort of 120 different subjects was used. To predict cytomegalovirus infection status, the study brought together high-throughput TCR immunosequencing, statistical association of individual TCRs with disease status, and machine learning. Study-level results and caveats: A later analysis lacked HLA typing for the validation cohort, so it scored co-occurrence in that cohort across all 110 or so repertoires. Cytomegalovirus status was reported to be diagnosed by the classifier with high specificity and sensitivity in both the original and validation cohorts. Of the cluster scores, approximately 95% were above 0 in a later analysis, which found that TCRs clustered in the first cohort also tended to co-occur in the approximately 120 validation repertoires. Three of the identified cytomegalovirus-associated TCR beta chains were confirmed in vitro to be specific for cytomegalovirus antigens. The authors suggested that the approach could potentially be generalized to other disease states and immunological phenotypes. Most TCR sequences were observed very rarely across donors, whereas some public TCRs were present in many individuals. A total of 150 or so TCR beta chains were listed by the study as associated with cytomegalovirus.

The method behind the library was the immunoSEQ multiplex PCR assay. The original pipeline was this. A statistical classification framework was built for diagnosing cytomegalovirus status from the catalog of TCR beta chain sequences. Here the immuneACCESS table is served through TCRdb, limited to in-frame sequences with V and J called. Missing clones are a known gap in these copies; in checked studies unresolved V genes cover under half, and the rest lacks a known reason. V and J calls and clone size are as listed in that table; D and trimming were resolved from the DNA. This sample lists 95,000 to 150,000 clones; approximately 94% were detected once. The top ten constitute around 1.3% of the sample. Relative to germline, V is 7 bases shorter and J is 4 bases shorter, with 10 bases between their ends. CDR1 is given as MDHEN and CDR2 as SYDVKM, both from the germline V gene. The CDR3 numbers 13 residues from cysteine through phenylalanine. Only the CDR3 part of the read is kept: 39 bases, read in frame from the first base.

Separate from the roughly 650-subject first cohort, the validation cohort of 90 to 150 subjects was the group to which the donors belonged. This clone has just one count. The antigen it recognizes is unknown. No quality values exist for individual bases; no much larger clone is one base distant. The chain joins TRBV28 to TRBJ2-2, with the D gene uncertain. This sequence originates from a woman aged 18-29 years in good health and CMV-seronegative. The sequencing sample was made of PBMCs. CDR3 loop: CASIEQLTGELFF. At the DNA level, the sequence is TGTGCCAGCATAGAGCAACTCACCGGGGAGCTGTTTTTT.